The 7 T cell receptor beta chains reported below all come from one sample, sequenced in a study of blood T cells in healthy people across ages. A J-beta primer mix and a sample-barcoded 5' primer were used in a second PCR of about 7 to 12 cycles. TCRdb recomputed calls from the 5' RACE reads with MiXCR, one row per CDR3 protein. Of hundreds of thousands of distinct CDR3 sequences detected, 48% appear once; the ten largest clones hold 13%. The sample consisted of blood. All receptors come from a man aged 30 to 45 in good health.

The chain joins TRBV20-1 to TRBJ1-1; D gene uncertain. The length of the CDR3 is 16 residues. Germline V gene sequence: CDR1 DFQATT, CDR2 SNEGSKA (reference sequence). Trimming left V 0 bases short and J 5 bases short, with 19 bases between. The CDR3 loop is CSARDRRGLSGTEAFF. The CDR3 nucleotides read TGCAGTGCTAGAGATCGTCGTGGACTCTCCGGGACTGAAGCTTTCTTT.

This sequence joins TRBV7-3 and TRBJ2-1; D is ambiguous. The ends were cut back, 4 bases at V and 2 bases at J, with 12 bases in the middle. Germline V CDR1 and CDR2: SGHTA, FQGTGA. The CDR3 consists of 15 residues. The CDR3 nucleotides are TGTGCCAGCAGCTCCGACCTAAATACCTACAATGAGCAGTTCTTC. Its translation is CASSSDLNTYNEQFF.

This chain uses TRBV7-9 with TRBJ1-6, with D perhaps TRBD1 (5 bases). V was cut by 5 bases and J by 8 bases, with 16 bases left in between. The CDR3 covers 15 residues. Germline loops: CDR1 SEHNR, CDR2 FQNEAQ (reference sequence). The DNA of the CDR3 is TGTGCCAGCAGCCTCCTGGGGGGGGTGGATTCACCCCTCCACTTT. Translating gives CASSLLGGVDSPLHF.

There are many counts of this clonotype. The chain recombines TRBV4-2 with TRBJ1-5; perhaps TRBD1 as D (5 bases). Germline CDR1 and CDR2: LGHNA and YNFKEQ. Trimming took 0 bases from V and 2 from J, leaving 14 bases between them. The CDR3 is 17 residues long. The CDR3 sequence is CASSQEARVSGNQPQHF. The CDR3 DNA follows: TGTGCCAGCAGCCAAGAGGCCAGGGTCTCCGGCAATCAGCCCCAGCATTTT.

The chain links TRBV7-3 to TRBJ2-3; TRBD2 agrees at 9 bases. The germline gives CDR1 SGHTA, CDR2 FQGTGA. The junction had 12 bases not matched to a gene; V was cut back by 5 bases and J by 0 bases. This CDR3 spans 18 amino acids. CDR3 DNA: TGTGCCAGCAGCCTCCCCGCCCTAGCGGGGCCTAGCACAGATACGCAGTATTTT. Protein product: CASSLPALAGPSTDTQYF.

This clonotype was detected a few times. This rearrangement joins TRBV16 to TRBJ1-2; 7 bases line up with TRBD1. CDR1 KGHSY and CDR2 FQNENV come from the germline V gene. This CDR3 contains 15 residues. After removal of 0 bases from V and 7 bases from J, the junction contained 8 bases not matched to a gene. DNA for the CDR3: TGTGCCAGCAGCCAATCGAGGGGGCGAGAGAGTGGCTACACCTTC. As protein: CASSQSRGRESGYTF.

This clonotype was seen a single time. V is TRBV4-2 and J is TRBJ1-2; no definite D call. Looked up from germline, CDR1 is LGHNA and CDR2 is YNFKEQ. The CDR3 is 15 residues long. V was trimmed by 3 bases and J by 8 bases, leaving 19 bases between them. The DNA for the CDR3 is TGTGCCAGCAGCCAGGACGGAACTAGAGGAGGAGGCTACACCTTC. Encoded protein: CASSQDGTRGGGYTF.